These 10 T cell receptor beta chains share one sample of origin, sequenced in a study of T cells after somatic rescue of genetic block (dated by TCRdb to 2020 to 2022). The library was obtained by the immunoSEQ multiplex PCR assay. TCRdb took over this immuneACCESS table, retaining in-frame rearrangements with V and J assigned. Such tables are incomplete; in checked studies, under half of the missing clones stem from an unresolved V gene, and the remainder is unexplained. A total of about 67,000 clones appear in this sample, 90% to 95% of them only once. The ten largest clonotypes hold approximately 3% of the sample. The sequencing sample was made of peripheral blood mononuclear cells (PBMCs). These TCRs come from a man in his forties.

The V call is TRBV5-1, the J call TRBJ2-7; possibly TRBD2 for D (5 bases). Trimming removed 0 bases from V and 9 bases from J, with 13 bases in between. CDR3 length: 13 amino acids. Germline assignment: CDR1 SGHRS and CDR2 YFSETQ. The CDR3 spells CASSLAGLSVQYF. CDR3 DNA sequence: TGCGCCAGCAGCTTGGCGGGATTAAGCGTGCAGTACTTC.

The chain is built from TRBV2 and TRBJ1-5; D is possibly TRBD1 (5 bases). Germline CDR1 SNHLY, CDR2 FYNNEI. The CDR3 has 13 amino acids. Trimming took 6 bases from V and 3 from J, leaving 9 bases between them. The CDR3: CASSREPNQPQHF. The DNA of the CDR3 is TGTGCCAGCAGCAGGGAACCCAATCAGCCCCAGCATTTT.

This clone was observed a single time. This chain joins TRBV7-2 and TRBJ2-5; weak D call: TRBD1 (5 bases). There are 13 residues in the CDR3. Germline V gene lookup returns CDR1 SGHTA and CDR2 FQGNSA. The germline V and J ends were trimmed by 2 bases and 4 bases, with 8 bases remaining between them. The CDR3 loop is CASSLTQAETQYF. In nucleotides, the CDR3 is TGTGCCAGCAGCTTAACACAGGCAGAGACCCAGTACTTC.

CDR3 loop: CASTNWGQIIGPLAYEQYF. The DNA for the CDR3 is TGTGCCAGCACCAATTGGGGACAGATAATTGGGCCTCTCGCGTACGAGCAGTACTTC. The chain couples TRBV11-2 to TRBJ2-7; 7 nucleotides line up with TRBD1. With V trimmed by 7 bases and J by 4 bases, 25 bases remained unmatched. Germline V gene data show CDR1 as SGHAT and CDR2 as FQNNGV. This CDR3 has 19 residues.

The genes are TRBV9 and TRBJ2-7; 7 nucleotides align to TRBD2. CDR3 length equals 14 residues. CDR1 and CDR2 (germline): SGDLS, YYNGEE. With 0 bases clipped from V and 0 bases from J, the junction kept 0 bases outside the gene matches. CDR3 residues: CASSVGGSSYEQYF. In DNA form, the CDR3 reads TGTGCCAGCAGCGTAGGCGGGAGCTCCTACGAGCAGTACTTC.

The chain combines TRBV28 with TRBJ2-7, with TRBD1 matching 10 bases. This CDR3 is 13 amino acids long. The V gene end was trimmed by 9 bases and the J gene end by 6 bases; junction bases not matched to a gene: 8. Germline CDR1 and CDR2: MDHEN and SYDVKM. The CDR3 reads CASRTGGLSEQYF. CDR3 DNA sequence: TGTGCCAGTCGGACAGGGGGTTTAAGCGAGCAGTACTTC. Filled out from reference TRBV28 and TRBJ2-7, the complete variable domain reads DVKVTQSSRYLVKRTGEKVFLECVQDMDHENMFWYRQDPGLGLRLIYFSYDVKMKEKGDIPEGYSVSREKKERFSLILESASTNQTSMYLCASRTGGLSEQYFGPGTRLTVT.

This clone was picked up one time. The rearrangement joins TRBV2 to TRBJ2-5; no clear D gene. Trimming left V 5 bases short and J 2 bases short, with 3 bases between. The CDR3 length is 11 residues. The germline CDR1 and CDR2 sequences are SNHLY and FYNNEI. The CDR3 loop is CASSQQETQYF. The DNA of the CDR3 is TGTGCCAGCAGTCAGCAAGAGACCCAGTACTTC.

V and J are TRBV2 and TRBJ1-2; D may be TRBD1 (5 bases). The CDR3 consists of 14 residues. V dropped 3 bases and J dropped 8 bases, with 16 bases sitting between them. The germline gives CDR1 SNHLY, CDR2 FYNNEI. The CDR3 nucleotides are TGTGCCAGCAGTGATTTTCGTGACAGAATGGGCTACACCTTC. Encoded protein: CASSDFRDRMGYTF.

The chain recombines TRBV10-3 with TRBJ2-7; D gene uncertain. Germline CDR1 ENHRY, CDR2 SYGVKD. V was clipped by 2 bases and J by 2 bases, with 4 bases between them. The CDR3 totals 12 residues. In DNA, the CDR3 is TGTGCCATCAGTGAGACAACCTACGAGCAGTACTTC. This translates into CAISETTYEQYF.

The chain uses TRBV4-1 and TRBJ2-2, with TRBD1 as a possible D gene (6 bases). V was cut by 0 bases and J by 3 bases, with 14 bases left in between. Germline CDR1 reads MGHRA; CDR2 reads YSYEKL. This CDR3 is built from 17 residues. CDR3 nucleotides: TGCGCCAGCAGCCAAGATGCTATCCAGGGGTACACCGGGGAGCTGTTTTTT. Translated, it gives CASSQDAIQGYTGELFF.